Listed below are T cell receptor beta chains from one sample, sequenced in a study of tumor and adjacent non-tumor tissue in lung cancer. TCRdb reanalysed the multiplex PCR reads using MiXCR and keeps one entry per CDR3 protein. The sample contains 50,000 or so distinct CDR3 sequences, about 79% of which appear only once. Sequencing was carried out using distant non-tumor lung tissue. The source is a woman aged 55-75 years with non-small cell lung cancer. Both conserved end residues are part of each CDR3. Fields, in order: clone size, V gene, D gene, J gene, CDR3 DNA, CDR3 protein. A D gene is named only where the DNA matches it firmly. Clone size is not always given. Where it is, it says once, few, many or a class for expanded clones.

.	TRBV28	.	TRBJ2-7	TGTGCAAGCAGTTGTGGGCAGTTGGCCTACGAGCAGTACTTC	CASSCGQLAYEQYF
.	TRBV29-1	TRBD1	TRBJ2-3	TGTAGCGTGGCCGGGACAGTCCCCGCAGGTACGCAGTATTTT	CSVAGTVPAGTQYF
.	TRBV28	TRBD2	TRBJ2-3	TGTGCCAGCAGCTGGACTAGCGGCGCAAATACGCAGTATTTT	CASSWTSGANTQYF
.	TRBV4-3	TRBD2	TRBJ2-5	TGCGCCAGCAGCCAAGGACTAGCGGAATCGGAGACCCAGTACTTC	CASSQGLAESETQYF
.	TRBV2	TRBD1	TRBJ2-1	TGTGCCAGCAGTGAGGGACAGGGGCAGTTCTTC	CASSEGQGQFF
many	TRBV5-6	.	TRBJ1-1	TGTGCCAGCAGCGGCGGACCGTTGAACACTGAAGCTTTCTTT	CASSGGPLNTEAFF
.	TRBV6-5	TRBD1	TRBJ2-7	TGTGCAAGCGCACATGACCTCGACAGGGGGTACGAGCAGTACTTC	CASAHDLDRGYEQYF
once	TRBV11-3	.	TRBJ2-5	TGTGCTAGCAGCTTATGGCCGGGCCCAGGGAGGGAGACCCAGTACTTC	CASSLWPGPGRETQYF
.	TRBV12-3/TRBV12-4	.	TRBJ1-6	TGTGCTAGCAGTTTGCGGCATGAGAAATCACCCCTCCACTTT	CASSLRHEKSPLHF
.	TRBV6-5	.	TRBJ2-3	TGTGCCAGCAATACTTGCCCTGAGATCACGCAGTATTTT	CASNTCPEITQYF
.	TRBV4-3	TRBD2	TRBJ2-3	TGCGGCAGCAGCCAGGGACGGGGGGTAACTGATACGCAGTATTTT	CGSSQGRGVTDTQYF
large	TRBV11-2	.	TRBJ2-7	TGTGCCAGCAGCGCCGACAGATACGAGCAGTACTTC	CASSADRYEQYF
.	TRBV12-3/TRBV12-4	.	TRBJ1-2	TGTGCCAGCAATCCCCCGGGGTACGCCTATGGCTACACCTTC	CASNPPGYAYGYTF
.	TRBV20-1	.	TRBJ2-3	TGCAATGCTAAGGGGCGGGGCCTGACAGATACTCAGTATTTT	CNAKGRGLTDTQYF
.	TRBV6-2/TRBV6-3	.	TRBJ1-4	TGTGCCAGCGGCCGGGGTTATAATGAAAGACTGTTTTTC	CASGRGYNERLFF
.	TRBV4-3	TRBD2	TRBJ2-1	TGTGCCAGCTGTCCGACGAAACTAGCGGGGGACTACAATGAGCAGTTCTTC	CASCPTKLAGDYNEQFF
.	TRBV4-3	TRBD1	TRBJ2-7	TGCGGCAGCAGCACCGGGACAGGACCCACTTACGAGCAGTACTTC	CGSSTGTGPTYEQYF
once	TRBV5-4	.	TRBJ1-6	TGTACCAGCAGCTTGGATGACAGAGATCATTCACCCCTCCAATTT	CTSSLDDRDHSPLQF